This T cell receptor beta chain came from a study of PD-L1 blockade in urothelial cancer. About the study: Researchers found blood samples held a median of around 140,000 T cells.

Sequencing was performed with immunoSEQ multiplex PCR; in TCRdb, only in-frame clones are kept and a portion is missing. The repertoire holds over 40,000 clones, 82% seen once, with less than 3.5% in the top ten. The V and J ends lost 8 bases and 2 bases, in that order; junction bases with no gene match: 3. The germline V gene has CDR1 SNHLY and CDR2 FYNNEI. The CDR3 is 12 amino acids. Urothelial carcinoma affected the patients, and it was locally advanced or metastatic. Sequenced material: PBMCs, taken around atezolizumab (anti-PD-L1) treatment. The rearrangement uses TRBV2 and TRBJ2-7; 7 bases agree with TRBD2. This clonotype was obtained from a man between 65 and 85 years old with urothelial cancer. The CDR3 region is CASWDYTYEQYF. The CDR3 DNA follows: TGTGCCAGCTGGGACTACACCTACGAGCAGTACTTC.